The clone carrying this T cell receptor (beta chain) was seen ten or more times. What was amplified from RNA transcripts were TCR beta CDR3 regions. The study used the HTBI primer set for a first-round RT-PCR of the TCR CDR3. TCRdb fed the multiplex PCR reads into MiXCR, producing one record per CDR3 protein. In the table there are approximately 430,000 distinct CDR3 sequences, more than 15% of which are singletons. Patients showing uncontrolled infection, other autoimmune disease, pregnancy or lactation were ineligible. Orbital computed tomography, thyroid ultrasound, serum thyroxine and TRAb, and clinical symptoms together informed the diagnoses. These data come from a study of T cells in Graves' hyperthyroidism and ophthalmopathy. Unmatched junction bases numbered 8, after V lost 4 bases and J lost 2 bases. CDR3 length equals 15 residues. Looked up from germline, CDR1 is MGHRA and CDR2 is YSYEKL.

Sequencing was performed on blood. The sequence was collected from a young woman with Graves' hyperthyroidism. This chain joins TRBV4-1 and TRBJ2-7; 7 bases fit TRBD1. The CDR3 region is CASSPQGDSTYEQYF. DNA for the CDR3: TGCGCCAGCAGCCCCCAAGGGGACAGCACCTACGAGCAGTACTTC.